This T cell receptor (beta chain) is drawn from a study of blood T cell repertoires in COVID-19. Study information: Specimens from acute and convalescent COVID-19 originated in the United States, Italy and Spain. PBMCs, B-cell-depleted T cells, or T cells were the source of the cDNA or gDNA that made up the material.

The CDR3 is 16 residues long. CDR1 is SGHRS and CDR2 is YFSETQ in the germline V gene. Unmatched junction bases numbered 5, after V lost 3 bases and J lost 0 bases. As processed by the authors: By means of reference gene primer amplification, nucleated cell counts were estimated. Using immunoSEQ multiplex PCR, the repertoire was profiled, and TCRdb retains in-frame clones only, with some absent. V and J calls and clone size are copied from that table; D and trimming were computed from the DNA. The sample lists a few hundred thousand clones, approximately 90% occurring once. Participant ages covered about 18 to 95 years across about 22 US areas.

The sample comprised PBMCs or T cells enriched from blood (not recorded which). The genes are TRBV5-1 and TRBJ2-3, with 9 positions matching TRBD2. The origin of this receptor is a man in his forties or fifties who had recovered from COVID-19. The CDR3 sequence is CASSWGTSPSTDTQYF. CDR3 in DNA: TGCGCCAGCAGCTGGGGGACTAGCCCTAGCACAGATACGCAGTATTTT.